A selection of T cell receptor beta chains follows, all from one sample in a study of cytomegalovirus exposure and HLA in healthy donors. Data came from immunoSEQ multiplex PCR; TCRdb stores just in-frame clones and leaves some out. This sample has 250,000 to 350,000 clones, with more than 80% found just once. Material for sequencing was PBMCs. All receptors come from a man in his forties or fifties in good health and CMV-seropositive. The CDR3 runs from the conserved cysteine through the conserved F or W. A D gene is named only where the DNA matches it firmly. Clone sizes are given selectively: once, few, many, or a class where the clone is expanded.

size,V,D,J,DNA,CDR3
NA,TRBV7-9,NA,TRBJ2-1,TGTGCCAGCAGCCTGAGTCAGCCGGGGATATACAATGAGCAGTTCTTC,CASSLSQPGIYNEQFF
few,TRBV9,TRBD1,TRBJ1-1,TGTGCCAGCAGCGCCGGGACAGGGGGTGAAGCTTTCTTT,CASSAGTGGEAFF
NA,TRBV4-1,NA,TRBJ1-2,TGCGCCAGCAGCCAAGAGGGCAGGGAAGGTGAGGACTACACCTTC,CASSQEGREGEDYTF
once,TRBV9,TRBD2,TRBJ2-7,TGTGCCAGCAGCGCGACTAGCGGCTCCTACGAGCAGTACTTC,CASSATSGSYEQYF
NA,TRBV7-9,TRBD1,TRBJ1-1,TGTTCCAGCAGCTTATGGGACAGTGTGAACACTGAAGCTTTCTTT,CSSSLWDSVNTEAFF
few,TRBV7-9,NA,TRBJ1-1,TGTGCCAGCAGCCAAGAGCGGAGTGAAGCTTTCTTT,CASSQERSEAFF
NA,TRBV28,TRBD1,TRBJ1-1,TGTGCCATCGGGGACAGGACTGAAGCTTTCTTT,CAIGDRTEAFF
NA,TRBV19,TRBD1,TRBJ1-5,TGTGCCAGTAGTATTTGGCAGGGGGCTCAGCCCCAGCATTTT,CASSIWQGAQPQHF
few,TRBV6-5,NA,TRBJ2-2,TGTGCCAGCAGTTACTCGTCCCTAGCATCCGGGGAGCTGTTTTTT,CASSYSSLASGELFF
NA,TRBV30,NA,TRBJ1-4,TGTGCCTGGAGTGGGAGAGCTTTCGAAAAACTGTTTTTT,CAWSGRAFEKLFF
NA,TRBV28,TRBD1,TRBJ1-1,TGTGCCAGCAGTACACAGGGGAGCGGGCACACTGAAGCTTTCTTT,CASSTQGSGHTEAFF
NA,TRBV5-1,NA,TRBJ2-1,TGCGCCAGCAGCTTGGCGTCGGATGAGCAGTTCTTC,CASSLASDEQFF
many,TRBV5-1,TRBD2,TRBJ2-5,TGCGCCAGCAGCTGGGGACTAGCGGAAGAGACCCAGTACTTC,CASSWGLAEETQYF
NA,TRBV28,NA,TRBJ2-1,TGTGCCAGCAGCTTGGGGGAGGCTTGGGGGGATGAGCAGTTCTTC,CASSLGEAWGDEQFF
NA,TRBV29-1,TRBD1,TRBJ1-3,TGCAGCGTTCGACCAGGGGGCACTGGAAACACCATATATTTT,CSVRPGGTGNTIYF
NA,TRBV5-1,TRBD2,TRBJ2-2,TGCGCCAGCACTGGGCTAGCGGATACCGGGGAGCTGTTTTTT,CASTGLADTGELFF
NA,TRBV20-1,TRBD2,TRBJ2-7,TGCAGTGGACTAGCGGCCTACGAGCAGTACTTC,CSGLAAYEQYF
once,TRBV29-1,NA,TRBJ1-1,TGCAGCGCTTTAGGGGCGAACACTGAAGCTTTCTTT,CSALGANTEAFF
NA,TRBV9,NA,TRBJ2-7,TGTGCCAGCAGCCCACAATACGAGCAGTACTTC,CASSPQYEQYF
NA,TRBV5-1,TRBD1,TRBJ1-2,TGCGCCAGCAGCTTGCGGACAGGGGTTGACGGCTACACCTTC,CASSLRTGVDGYTF
NA,TRBV19,TRBD1,TRBJ1-5,TGTGCCAGTGTCGATTCAGACAGGGGCATCCAGCCCCAGCATTTT,CASVDSDRGIQPQHF
NA,TRBV29-1,TRBD2,TRBJ2-5,TGCAGCGCCGGTCCCCGACTCCGTATTAGCGGGAGACACCAAGAGACCCAGTACTTC,CSAGPRLRISGRHQETQYF
NA,TRBV6-5,TRBD2,TRBJ2-7,TGTGCCAGCAGTTTGTCAACTAGCGGGAAGTACGAGCAGTACTTC,CASSLSTSGKYEQYF
NA,TRBV7-2,NA,TRBJ2-2,TGTGCCAGCAGCTTTAGCGGGAACACCGGGGAGCTGTTTTTT,CASSFSGNTGELFF
few,TRBV4-2,TRBD1,TRBJ2-2,TGTGCCAGCAGCCAAATCCCGGGACAGGCTGACACCGGGGAGCTGTTTTTT,CASSQIPGQADTGELFF
NA,TRBV6-5,TRBD1,TRBJ1-2,TGTGCCAGCAGACCTACAGGGGTCGGTCCTGGCTACACCTTC,CASRPTGVGPGYTF
once,TRBV7-2,TRBD2,TRBJ2-7,TGTGCCAGCAGCTTAAAGTCCGATATACTAGCGGGAGGGATATACGAGCAGTACTTC,CASSLKSDILAGGIYEQYF
NA,TRBV30,NA,TRBJ2-7,TGTGCCTGGAGTGTACTGGGGGGTGGCCTAGGGCAGTACTTC,CAWSVLGGGLGQYF
NA,TRBV5-1,NA,TRBJ2-2,TGCGCCAGCAGATTGCGGCGGGACGAGGGCGGGGAGCTGTTTTTT,CASRLRRDEGGELFF
NA,TRBV19,NA,TRBJ1-5,TGTGCCAGTAGTAGAGTCTTAAGCAATCAGCCCCAGCATTTT,CASSRVLSNQPQHF
NA,TRBV19,TRBD2,TRBJ2-3,TGTGCCAGTAGTATAGACCTAGCGGGAGCCACAGATACGCAGTATTTT,CASSIDLAGATDTQYF
NA,TRBV30,TRBD1,TRBJ1-6,TGTGCCTGGAGCACCGGGACAGGGAGTTCACCCCTCCACTTT,CAWSTGTGSSPLHF
NA,TRBV27,TRBD1,TRBJ2-6,TGTGCCAGCAGAAGACAGGGCCCCTTGGCTGGGGCCAACGTCCTGACTTTC,CASRRQGPLAGANVLTF
NA,TRBV7-3,NA,TRBJ1-1,TGTGCCAGCAGCCCCCGACAGGACGGTCCGAACACTGAAGCTTTCTTT,CASSPRQDGPNTEAFF
few,TRBV5-6,NA,TRBJ1-5,TGTGCCAGCAGCTTGGCAGGGAATCAGCCCCAGCATTTT,CASSLAGNQPQHF
once,TRBV27,TRBD1,TRBJ1-5,TGTGCCAGCAGTCATAGATCCACCGGGACAGGGGGATCTCTTAGCAATCAGCCCCAGCATTTT,CASSHRSTGTGGSLSNQPQHF
NA,TRBV5-1,NA,TRBJ2-7,TGCGCCAGCAGCATAGGACCCTCGGCGGGGGAGCAGTACTTC,CASSIGPSAGEQYF
NA,TRBV28,NA,TRBJ1-5,TGTGCCAGCAGTCTATGGACAGCCCTAAATCAGCCCCAGCATTTT,CASSLWTALNQPQHF